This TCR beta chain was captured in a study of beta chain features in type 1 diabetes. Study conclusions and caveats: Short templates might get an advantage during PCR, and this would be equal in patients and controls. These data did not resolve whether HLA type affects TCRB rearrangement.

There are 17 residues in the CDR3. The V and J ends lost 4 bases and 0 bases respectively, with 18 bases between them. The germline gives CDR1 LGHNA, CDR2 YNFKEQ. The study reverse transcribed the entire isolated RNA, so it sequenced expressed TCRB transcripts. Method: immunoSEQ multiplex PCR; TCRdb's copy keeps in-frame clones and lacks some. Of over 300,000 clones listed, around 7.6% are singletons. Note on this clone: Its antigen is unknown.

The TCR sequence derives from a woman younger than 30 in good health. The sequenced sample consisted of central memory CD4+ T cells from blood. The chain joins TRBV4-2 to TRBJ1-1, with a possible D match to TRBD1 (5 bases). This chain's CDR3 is CASSPGGLGRMNTEAFF. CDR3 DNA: TGTGCCAGCAGCCCGGGGGGTCTAGGGAGGATGAACACTGAAGCTTTCTTT.